The text below deals with one T cell receptor (beta chain). The CDR3 runs to 13 residues. Germline V gene data show CDR1 as LNHNV and CDR2 as YYDKDF (reference sequence). Trimming took off 5 bases at V and 8 bases at J, with 15 bases between the two ends. The data were obtained in a study of blood T cell repertoires in COVID-19. The overall study: The samples span acute and convalescent COVID-19 from the United States, Italy and Spain. T cells, B-cell-depleted T cells, or PBMCs provided the cDNA or gDNA that served as material.

In the source study's methods: Quantification of nucleated cells was approximated via reference gene primer amplification. The repertoire was sequenced with immunoSEQ multiplex PCR; TCRdb's copy has only in-frame clones and lacks some. That table gives V, J and clone size, and the DNA gave D and trimming. The data show some 150,000 clones, more than 75% seen once. The chain combines TRBV15 with TRBJ1-2; D remains unclear. The receptor's source is a man aged 60 to 69 with active or convalescent COVID-19. The specimen was peripheral blood. CDR3 coding DNA: TGTGCCACCAGCCGCGGGATCCCCGGGGGCTACACCTTC. Amino acid sequence: CATSRGIPGGYTF.